This is a list of T cell receptor beta chains from one sample in a study of blood T cell repertoires in COVID-19. Generated by immunoSEQ multiplex PCR, the TCRdb table keeps only in-frame clones and is missing some. The sample consists of tens of thousands of clones, approximately 86% of them appearing once. The source material was peripheral blood. The origin of the receptors is a woman aged 55-75 years with acute or convalescent COVID-19. Each CDR3 is given with its conserved first and last residue. D genes are given only for firm matches. The size entry is marked missing in some rows and otherwise reads once, few, many or a size class.

abundance | j_gene | v_gene | d_gene | CDR3nt | CDR3aa
few | TRBJ1-2 | TRBV20-1 | NA | TGCAGTGCCGAGGCGGGGAATGGCTACACCTTC | CSAEAGNGYTF
NA | TRBJ1-2 | TRBV19 | NA | TGTGCCAGTAGCCACAGGGAAGGTCTAGGCTACACCTTC | CASSHREGLGYTF
NA | TRBJ1-4 | TRBV30 | TRBD1 | TGTGCCTGGAGCTCGGGACAGCTAAGTCTTAGTGAAAAACTGTTTTTT | CAWSSGQLSLSEKLFF
NA | TRBJ2-1 | TRBV10-2 | TRBD1 | TGCGCCAGCAGTGTAGTAGTTTTCGGGACAGACAATGAGCAGTTCTTC | CASSVVVFGTDNEQFF
NA | TRBJ1-2 | TRBV3-1/TRBV3-2 | NA | TGTGCCAGCAGCCAAGAGATGAGTATGTGGGGGGGCCATGGCTACACCTTC | CASSQEMSMWGGHGYTF
once | TRBJ1-5 | TRBV19 | NA | TGTGCCAGCGGACAGACTCCGCTTCTCTATAGCAATCAGCCCCAGCATTTT | CASGQTPLLYSNQPQHF
NA | TRBJ1-1 | TRBV12-3/TRBV12-4 | NA | TGTGCCAGCAGCCTAGGACAGCACACTGAAGCTTTCTTT | CASSLGQHTEAFF
NA | TRBJ2-7 | TRBV30 | NA | TGTGCCTGGGACGCTAGGGCAGGGGCCGCAGGGTTGGGCGAGCAGTACTTC | CAWDARAGAAGLGEQYF
NA | TRBJ2-5 | TRBV10-3 | TRBD2 | TGTGCCATCAGTGACCCGATAGCGGGGGGGCCAGCCGAAGAGACCCAGTACTTC | CAISDPIAGGPAEETQYF
NA | TRBJ2-5 | TRBV7-8 | NA | TGTGCCAGCAGCTCCCCCGGGGAGTGGCAAGAGACCCAGTACTTC | CASSSPGEWQETQYF
NA | TRBJ1-5 | TRBV6-6 | NA | TGTGCCAGCAGCGGGACCAGGGGCGGGAGCAATCAGCCCCAGCATTTT | CASSGTRGGSNQPQHF
NA | TRBJ2-6 | TRBV7-9 | NA | TGTGCCAGCAGCTTAAAACAGGGTTTCGCCTCTAGGGCCAACGTCCTGACTTTC | CASSLKQGFASRANVLTF
NA | TRBJ2-6 | TRBV29-1 | NA | TGCAGCGTTGAAGAGGGAGGCTCTGGGGCCAACGTCCTGACTTTC | CSVEEGGSGANVLTF
NA | TRBJ2-1 | TRBV28 | NA | TGTGCCAGCAAGTTCAGGCCAAGCTCCTACAATGAGCAGTTCTTC | CASKFRPSSYNEQFF
NA | TRBJ1-2 | TRBV2 | NA | TGTGCCAGCAGGGGGGCGGGGGCCAGTGGCTACACCTTC | CASRGAGASGYTF
once | TRBJ2-3 | TRBV19 | NA | TGTGCCAGTAGTATAAGCGGACGGGTCTCAGATACGCAGTATTTT | CASSISGRVSDTQYF
NA | TRBJ1-4 | TRBV12-3/TRBV12-4 | NA | TGTGCCAGTAAATCAGGGGTTCTTGAAAAACTGTTTTTT | CASKSGVLEKLFF
NA | TRBJ2-2 | TRBV18 | NA | TGTGCCAGCTCACCAGACTCTACCAACACCGGGGAGCTGTTTTTT | CASSPDSTNTGELFF
NA | TRBJ2-7 | TRBV24-1 | TRBD2 | TGTGCCACCAGTGATGGGACTAGCGGGCGAGACGAGCAGTACTTC | CATSDGTSGRDEQYF
NA | TRBJ1-1 | TRBV5-1 | NA | TGCGCCAGCAGCCCTGTTGGGGGGGGCAGAACTGAAGCTTTCTTT | CASSPVGGGRTEAFF
NA | TRBJ1-2 | TRBV18 | NA | TGTGCCAGCTCACCACCGGGCCTGGATGGCTACACCTTC | CASSPPGLDGYTF
NA | TRBJ2-7 | TRBV28 | TRBD2 | TGTGCCAGCTTTGGGGAGGGCAGGTCCTACGAGCAGTACTTC | CASFGEGRSYEQYF
NA | TRBJ1-1 | TRBV27 | NA | TGTGCCAGCCGCCCCAGGGGAGGGTTTGGGGCTGAAGCTTTCTTT | CASRPRGGFGAEAFF